The sequence of this T cell receptor beta chain was determined in a study of T cells in Graves' hyperthyroidism and ophthalmopathy. This clonotype was seen once. Antigen unknown. At one end, the junction sequence differs from germline, possibly due to a read error. Uncontrolled infection, other autoimmune disease, pregnancy or lactation disqualified patients from enrolment. The diagnostic basis comprised clinical symptoms, serum thyroxine and TRAb, thyroid ultrasound and orbital computed tomography. Out of approximately 9.9 ml of fresh peripheral blood came the PBMCs. Amplification targeted TCR beta CDR3 regions from RNA transcripts. HTBI primers drove first-round RT-PCR of the TCR CDR3. TCRdb independently ran MiXCR on the multiplex PCR reads; one entry per CDR3 protein. The sample shows hundreds of thousands of distinct CDR3 sequences, 38% of them seen only once. Overall study findings and caveats: Among thyroid clonotypes expanded above 0.001, most also appeared in blood.

The clonotype comes from a man between 18 and 35 years old with Graves' hyperthyroidism. Sequenced sample: blood.

Here the CDR3 reads CASSEQNQHQHF. DNA for the CDR3: TGTGCCAGCAGTGAACAAAATCAGCACCAGCATTTT. V and J are TRBV2 and TRBJ1-5; D not resolved. This CDR3 spans 12 amino acids. Germline V gives CDR1 SNHLY, CDR2 FYNNEI.